A single sample is the source of the 19 T cell receptor beta chains below, sequenced in a study of vaccination effects on CD4 cells after COVID-19. No antigen has been identified for these receptors. Clones were read by immunoSEQ multiplex PCR, and TCRdb kept only the in-frame ones, dropping some. The table records fewer than 65,000 clones, roughly 79% of them present only once. Expansion of antigen-specific CD4+ T cells with viral peptide pools was carried out by the ViraFEST assay before sequencing. Subsequent to approximately 9 days of culture, CD4+ T cells were isolated. This material consisted of CD4+ T cells from PBMCs cultured with HCoV-229E spike peptides, taken before COVID-19 vaccination. These TCRs come from a human donor who received a COVID-19 vaccine.

V and J are TRBV5-1 and TRBJ1-1; 8 bases map to TRBD1. The CDR3 is 14 residues long. The germline V gene has CDR1 SGHRS and CDR2 YFSETQ. The V gene end was trimmed by 4 bases and the J gene end by 4 bases; junction bases not matched to a gene: 6. This CDR3 is CASSQRTGSTEAFF. The CDR3 DNA reads as TGCGCCAGCAGCCAAAGGACAGGGAGCACTGAAGCTTTCTTT.

This sequence joins TRBV7-9 and TRBJ1-4; a possible D gene is TRBD1 (6 bases). The CDR3 has 14 amino acids. Trimming took 5 bases from V and 6 from J, leaving 13 bases between them. CDR1 and CDR2 from the germline V gene are SEHNR and FQNEAQ (reference sequence). CDR3 sequence reads: CASSLRGADEKLFF. CDR3 nucleotides: TGTGCCAGCAGCCTCCGGGGGGCGGATGAAAAACTGTTTTTT.

V and J are TRBV2 and TRBJ2-3, with D maybe TRBD1 (6 bases). Germline lookup yields CDR1 SNHLY and CDR2 FYNNEI. Trimming cost V 4 bases and J 4 bases, with 12 bases left between them. The length of the CDR3 is 14 residues. CDR3 sequence: CASSVTGSADTQYF. DNA of the CDR3: TGTGCCAGCAGTGTAACAGGGTCGGCAGATACGCAGTATTTT.

V usage is TRBV10-3 and J usage is TRBJ2-7; D call uncertain. Trimming took 2 bases from V and 3 from J, leaving 8 bases between them. This CDR3 comprises 13 residues. Germline assignment: CDR1 ENHRY and CDR2 SYGVKD. The CDR3 nucleotides read TGTGCCATCAGTGAGCGGTTCCACTACGAGCAGTACGTC. Translating gives CAISERFHYEQYV.

The V gene is TRBV7-2, the J gene TRBJ2-1, with D maybe TRBD1 (6 bases). Germline V lookup: CDR1 SGHTA, CDR2 FQGNSA. The germline V and J ends were trimmed by 5 bases and 5 bases, with 10 bases remaining between them. This CDR3 has 13 amino acids. CDR3 coding DNA: TGTGCCAGCAGCACCCGACAGGACAATGAGCAGTTCTTC. Protein: CASSTRQDNEQFF.

The rearrangement uses TRBV12-5 and TRBJ2-5, with a tentative D call TRBD2 (5 bases). The CDR3 sequence is 15 residues long. Germline loops: CDR1 LGHNT, CDR2 FRNRAP. Trimming removed 6 bases from V and 1 base from J, with 15 bases in between. CDR3 DNA: TGTGCTAGTGGCCCCGGGCGGGCATTCCAAGAGACCCAGTACTTC. Its protein is CASGPGRAFQETQYF.

CDR3 sequence (DNA): TGTGCCAGCAGTTTCTCCACCTACAATGAGCAGTTCTTC. Translation gives CASSFSTYNEQFF. This chain connects TRBV7-9 to TRBJ2-1; D ambiguous. Germline CDR1 SEHNR, CDR2 FQNEAQ (reference sequence). This CDR3 comprises 13 residues. V dropped 6 bases and J dropped 2 bases, with 8 bases sitting between them. Variable domain in full (rest from reference TRBV7-9 and TRBJ2-1): DTGVSQNPRHKITKRGQNVTFRCDPISEHNRLYWYRQTLGQGPEFLTYFQNEAQLEKSRLLSDRFSAERPKGSFSTLEIQRTEQGDSAMYLCASSFSTYNEQFFGPGTRLTVL.

V is TRBV5-1 and J is TRBJ2-5, with TRBD1 identical over 7 bases. The V and J ends lost 2 bases and 5 bases, in that order; junction bases with no gene match: 12. CDR1 and CDR2 from the germline V gene are SGHRS and YFSETQ. The CDR3 has 16 residues. CDR3 in amino acids: CASSFQQGSLQETQYF. The DNA for the CDR3 is TGCGCCAGCAGCTTTCAACAGGGGTCCCTCCAGGAGACCCAGTACTTC.

The chain employs TRBV4-1 and TRBJ2-6; 11 bases map to TRBD2. The J segment lost 0 bases and the V segment lost 1 base, leaving 2 bases of the junction unmatched. The CDR3 covers 18 residues. CDR1 MGHRA and CDR2 YSYEKL come from the germline V gene. This chain's CDR3 is CASSQASGGTSGANVLTF. CDR3 DNA: TGCGCCAGCAGCCAAGCTAGCGGGGGGACCTCTGGGGCCAACGTCCTGACTTTC.

This chain uses TRBV27 with TRBJ2-5; 8 bases fit TRBD2. The CDR3 is made up of 15 amino acids. Germline lookup yields CDR1 MNHEY and CDR2 SMNVEV (reference sequence). The ends lost 5 bases at V and 5 bases at J; junction bases unmatched: 10. In DNA, the CDR3 is TGTGCCAGCAGTATACAACTAGCGGCCTCGGAGACCCAGTACTTC. Its protein is CASSIQLAASETQYF.

This chain's CDR3 is CASSYGPGGPATQYF. CDR3 bases: TGTGCCAGCAGTTATGGGCCGGGGGGGCCCGCGACCCAGTACTTC. J is TRBJ2-5 and V is TRBV6-5, with 8 bases lining up with TRBD2. CDR1 and CDR2 (germline): MNHEY, SVGAGI. This CDR3 comprises 15 residues. J lost 7 bases, V lost 3 bases, and 10 bases had no gene match.

The chain carries TRBV6-5 and TRBJ1-1; tentative D call: TRBD1 (6 bases). The V and J ends lost 5 bases and 7 bases respectively, with 11 bases between them. CDR1 MNHEY and CDR2 SVGAGI come from the germline V gene. The CDR3 covers 12 residues. The chain's CDR3 is CASSIKGGEAFF. For the CDR3, the DNA is TGTGCCAGCAGTATAAAAGGGGGTGAAGCTTTCTTT.

This chain links TRBV5-1 with TRBJ2-1; D is uncertain. V was clipped by 3 bases and J by 0 bases, with 10 bases between them. Germline loops: CDR1 SGHRS, CDR2 YFSETQ. This CDR3 has 15 amino acids. This CDR3 is CASSSQRSSYNEQFF. Here the CDR3 DNA reads TGCGCCAGCAGCTCACAGCGAAGCTCCTACAATGAGCAGTTCTTC.

This rearrangement joins TRBV27 to TRBJ2-2; 10 bases are a match to TRBD2. Germline CDR1 and CDR2: MNHEY and SMNVEV (reference sequence). The length of the CDR3 is 16 residues. V shed 8 bases and J 2 bases; nucleotides not matched to a gene: 8. The CDR3 region is CASRASGGSNTGELFF. The CDR3 DNA follows: TGTGCCAGCCGGGCTAGCGGGGGCTCCAACACCGGGGAGCTGTTTTTT.

The chain employs TRBV6-2 or TRBV6-3 and TRBJ2-7, with 8 nucleotides matching TRBD1. CDR1 and CDR2 (germline): MNHEY, SVGEGT. V trimming: 5 bases; J trimming: 7 bases; junction bases outside the gene matches: 7. CDR3 length: 13 residues. CDR3 in DNA: TGTGCCAGCAGTACGACAGGGGTTCTAGAGCAGTACGTC. Translated, it gives CASSTTGVLEQYV.

The J gene is TRBJ2-5, the V gene TRBV27; D is unresolved. CDR1 MNHEY and CDR2 SMNVEV come from the germline V gene (reference sequence). This CDR3 contains 13 residues. Trimming took 6 bases from V and 5 from J, leaving 13 bases between them. The CDR3 sequence: CASRLAAGETQYF. CDR3 coding DNA: TGTGCCAGCAGGTTAGCCGCTGGGGAGACCCAGTACTTC.

V gene TRBV7-2 combines with J gene TRBJ1-3; D remains ambiguous. CDR1 and CDR2 (germline): SGHTA, FQGNSA. The CDR3 has 11 amino acids. V lost 5 bases to trimming and J lost 4 bases, with 3 bases between them. CDR3 in amino acids: CASSPGNTIYF. In DNA form, the CDR3 reads TGTGCCAGCAGCCCAGGAAACACCATATATTTT.

Only a few counts were recorded for this clone. The V and J genes are TRBV12-3 or TRBV12-4 and TRBJ2-7; D may be TRBD1 or TRBD2 (6 bases each). This CDR3 is 13 amino acids long. Trimming took 2 bases from V and 7 from J, leaving 12 bases between them. The CDR3 protein is CASSLFGGGEQYV. CDR3 DNA: TGTGCCAGCAGTTTATTCGGAGGGGGAGAGCAGTACGTC.

The chain employs TRBV7-8 and TRBJ2-7; D call uncertain. The V end lost 3 bases, the J end lost 0 bases, and 12 bases lay between the germline ends. From germline, CDR1 is SGHVS and CDR2 FQNEAQ. This CDR3 region has 15 residues. The CDR3 DNA reads as TGTGCCAGCAGCTTGGACCGAATTAGCTCCTACGAGCAGTACGTC. Translation: CASSLDRISSYEQYV.